This T cell receptor (beta chain) was observed in a study of blood T cells in healthy people across ages. Study-level results: A strong correlation between TCR beta diversity and naive T cell percentage was seen. In older individuals, TCR beta diversity per million T cells was lower, falling roughly linearly with age. Naive CD4+ cells and diversity were both higher in long-lived donors than in aged donors.

It was with a sample-barcoded 5' primer and a J-beta primer mix that a second PCR of about 6 to 12 cycles was run. The template-switch adaptor was a 5' adaptor with 12 random nucleotides. It tagged each cDNA molecule. TCRdb reprocessed the 5' RACE reads via MiXCR and lists one record per CDR3 protein. The profile shows fewer than 700,000 distinct CDR3 sequences, 45% to 55% of them singletons. On this clonotype: Antigen: not known.

Trimming at V came to 4 bases and at J to 0 bases, leaving 4 bases not matched to a gene. This CDR3 has 16 residues. The germline V gene has CDR1 DFQATT and CDR2 SNEGSKA (reference sequence). The source of this sequence is an elderly man in good health. The chain is built from TRBV20-1 and TRBJ2-5; 14 bases map to TRBD2. Sequences were obtained from blood. DNA for the CDR3: TGCAGTGCTATGGGACTAGCGGGGGATAACCAAGAGACCCAGTACTTC. It is translated as CSAMGLAGDNQETQYF.